This is a list of T cell receptor beta chains from one sample in a study of blood T cell repertoires in COVID-19. Generated by immunoSEQ multiplex PCR, the TCRdb table keeps only in-frame clones and is missing some. The sample has about 330,000 clones, almost 85% seen once; the top ten hold about 7%. Input material: peripheral blood. The receptors here all came from a human donor in a cohort sampled during active COVID-19. CDR3s include the opening cysteine and the closing phenylalanine or tryptophan.

v_call	j_call	cdr3_aa
TRBV5-1	TRBJ2-7	CASSLATSGVYEQYF
TRBV2	TRBJ1-5	CASNGQPNQPQHF
TRBV5-1	TRBJ1-1	CASSLKTGTGHTEAFF
TRBV24-1	TRBJ2-1	CATSDGQPAYNEQFF
TRBV24-1	TRBJ2-3	CATGGLAGTTDTQYF
TRBV21-1	TRBJ2-7	CASSGLTGYEQYF
TRBV5-1	TRBJ1-4	CASSFTGGEKLFF
TRBV7-3	TRBJ1-5	CASSPGAHQPQHF
TRBV7-9	TRBJ1-5	CASSLAVGQGKQPQHF
TRBV5-1	TRBJ2-3	CASSLDRASTDTQYF
TRBV27	TRBJ1-2	CASSFTGTGYYGYTF
TRBV7-9	TRBJ1-1	CASSLLTAAGFF
TRBV6-5	TRBJ1-2	CASSYYTGANYGYTF
TRBV27	TRBJ1-2	CASSLSRAENYGYTF
TRBV10-2	TRBJ1-1	CASSESDTEGPEAFF
TRBV30	TRBJ1-6	CAWSVEGRGSPLHF
TRBV9	TRBJ1-1	CASSVATGQSNTEAFF
TRBV29-1	TRBJ2-7	CSVILREQYF
TRBV2	TRBJ1-1	CASSDRATEAFF
TRBV25-1	TRBJ2-5	CASSPPAGISSTETQYF
TRBV6-1	TRBJ1-3	CASSEALLGAATGNTIYF
TRBV7-9	TRBJ2-3	CASSLGQNTQYF
TRBV24-1	TRBJ1-3	CATRPNPGGTGNTIYF
TRBV14	TRBJ1-1	CASSQDQYGKAFF
TRBV15	TRBJ2-2	CATNRGRGYTGELFF
TRBV5-4	TRBJ2-7	CASSLGRSSGGFYEQYF
TRBV19	TRBJ1-2	CASRNYRETLPYTF
TRBV7-8	TRBJ1-2	CASSQREPRTYGYTF
TRBV24-1	TRBJ2-7	CATSDLSSPHEQYF
TRBV6-5	TRBJ2-1	CAGRGATNNEQFF
TRBV6-5	TRBJ1-1	CASSFFRGRVGTEAFF
TRBV30	TRBJ1-2	CAWSGTGNLYGYTF
TRBV5-1	TRBJ2-2	CASSSGVGELFF
TRBV7-9	TRBJ1-2	CASSHPVGTLGHYGYTF
TRBV4-2	TRBJ2-5	CASSQDGNPVPKETQYF
TRBV2	TRBJ1-2	CASSGLGSIINYGYTF
TRBV24-1	TRBJ2-7	CATSDPGQGAKEQYF
TRBV5-4	TRBJ1-2	CASSPGGGYTF
TRBV30	TRBJ1-1	CAWSVRGGRTEAFF
TRBV5-1	TRBJ1-1	CASSLDGQTNTEAFF
TRBV29-1	TRBJ1-4	CSVGTGATNEKLFF
TRBV13	TRBJ2-1	CASSLVSGSNNEQFF
TRBV24-1	TRBJ2-2	CATSDKYSGVLGDTGELFF
TRBV19	TRBJ1-1	CATRQNTEAFF
TRBV9	TRBJ2-7	CASSVGGDTYEQYF
TRBV4-1	TRBJ2-7	CASRDGLTYEQYF
TRBV5-1	TRBJ2-3	CASNRGAGDTQYF
TRBV3-1/TRBV3-2	TRBJ2-5	CASSQGGLAEHQETQYF
TRBV27	TRBJ1-6	CASSSVNNSPLHF
TRBV7-9	TRBJ2-7	CASSSTGNHYEQYF
TRBV2	TRBJ1-1	CASSRRLSYMNTEAFF
TRBV24-1	TRBJ1-2	CATSRTGINYGYTF
TRBV5-6	TRBJ1-1	CASSWGQGWTEAFF
TRBV5-4	TRBJ1-1	CASSLSSNTEAFF
TRBV4-1	TRBJ2-7	CASSHFDPRTGSEQYF
TRBV4-1	TRBJ2-7	CASSQQSQVGEQYF
TRBV11-3	TRBJ1-1	CASSLQGIKNTEAFF